The 19 T cell receptor beta chains in this list originate from one sample, sequenced in a study of blood T cell repertoires in COVID-19 (dated by TCRdb to between 2020 and 2021). Library method: the immunoSEQ multiplex PCR assay. TCRdb re-hosts the immuneACCESS table, in-frame sequences only. Its copies lack some clones; in the studies checked, an unresolved V gene accounts for under half of them, and the cause for the rest is not known. Present in this sample are around 25,000 clones, approximately 86% of which were seen just once. Of the sample, about 5.5% is held by the ten largest clones. Sequencing input: peripheral blood. Source of these receptors: a man aged 50 or older with active COVID-19.

CDR3 residues: CATSRDRTGTQHF. CDR3 sequence (DNA): TGTGCCACCAGCAGAGATCGTACGGGGACCCAGCATTTT. The genes are TRBV15 and TRBJ1-5; D is unresolved. CDR3 length: 13 residues. Deletions cut 0 bases from V and 11 bases from J, with 11 bases between. CDR1 and CDR2 (germline): LNHNV, YYDKDF (reference sequence).

This chain links TRBV19 with TRBJ2-5; D gene unclear. Between the trimmed V and J ends, which lost 0 bases and 7 bases, there was a span of 15 bases. Germline CDR1 LNHDA, CDR2 SQIVND (reference sequence). The CDR3 is 15 amino acids. Written as DNA, the CDR3 is TGTGCCAGTAGTATAGATATCGCGTCCCCCGGGACCCAGTACTTC. It codes for CASSIDIASPGTQYF. The full variable domain, its missing parts supplied by reference TRBV19 and TRBJ2-5, is DGGITQSPKYLFRKEGQNVTLSCEQNLNHDAMYWYRQDPGQGLRLIYYSQIVNDFQKGDIAEGYSVSREKKESFPLTVTSAQKNPTAFYLCASSIDIASPGTQYFGPGTRLLVL.

The gene calls are TRBV11-3 and TRBJ1-6; D is unresolved. This CDR3 is built from 15 residues. V lost 0 bases to trimming and J lost 0 bases, with 3 bases between them. The V gene's germline CDR1 is SGHNT and CDR2 YENEEA. CDR3: CASSLDSSYNSPLHF. Written as DNA, the CDR3 is TGTGCCAGCAGCTTAGACAGCTCCTATAATTCACCCCTCCACTTT.

The rearrangement uses TRBV18 and TRBJ1-3; 8 positions match TRBD1. CDR1 and CDR2 (germline): KGHSH, LQKENI. CDR3 size: 14 residues. V lost 8 bases, J lost 4 bases, and 7 bases stayed unmatched. CDR3 sequence reads: CASRGQGEGNTIYF. CDR3 DNA: TGTGCCAGCCGCGGACAGGGAGAAGGAAACACCATATATTTT. The full variable domain, its missing parts supplied by reference TRBV18 and TRBJ1-3, is NAGVMQNPRHLVRRRGQEARLRCSPMKGHSHVYWYRQLPEEGLKFMVYLQKENIIDESGMPKERFSAEFPKEGPSILRIQQVVRGDSAAYFCASRGQGEGNTIYFGEGSWLTVV.

The chain has TRBV9 and TRBJ2-5; the D gene is possibly TRBD2 (6 bases). The V end was cut by 0 bases, the J end by 3 bases, with 6 bases between. Germline V gene lookup returns CDR1 SGDLS and CDR2 YYNGEE. There are 13 residues in the CDR3. The CDR3 nucleotides read TGTGCCAGCAGCGTAGAGCGGGAAGAGACCCAGTACTTC. It codes for CASSVEREETQYF.

The chain recombines TRBV6-1 with TRBJ2-1, with 13 bases matching TRBD2. This CDR3 region has 15 residues. J gave up 4 bases and V 7 bases, and 4 bases lay outside the gene matches. Germline CDR1 reads MNHNS; CDR2 reads SASEGT. CDR3 protein: CASTLTSGGYNEQFF. The CDR3 DNA follows: TGTGCCAGCACACTGACTAGCGGGGGGTACAATGAGCAGTTCTTC.

V gene TRBV11-2 combines with J gene TRBJ1-2; D unclear. Germline CDR1 and CDR2: SGHAT and FQNNGV. The V end lost 2 bases, the J end lost 1 base, and 14 bases lay between the germline ends. The CDR3 loop spans 16 amino acids. The CDR3 here is CASSLTLSGINYGYTF. As DNA, the CDR3 is TGTGCCAGCAGCTTAACCCTGTCGGGGATTAACTATGGCTACACCTTC.

V and J are TRBV27 and TRBJ2-5; possibly TRBD2 for D (7 bases). The V end was cut by 3 bases, the J end by 1 base, with 12 bases between. Germline V gene sequence: CDR1 MNHEY, CDR2 SMNVEV (reference sequence). This CDR3 contains 15 residues. The CDR3 coding sequence is TGTGCCAGCAGTTTTAGTAGGGGGGGCCAAGAGACCCAGTACTTC. It yields the protein CASSFSRGGQETQYF.

This clone is classed as medium-sized. CDR3 in DNA: TGTGCCAGCAGCGTAAGACAGGGGGTCTACAATGAGCAGTTCTTC. Translated, it gives CASSVRQGVYNEQFF. The chain has TRBV7-2 and TRBJ2-1; 9 nucleotides line up with TRBD1. Germline-derived CDR1 and CDR2 are SGHTA and FQGNSA. There are 15 residues in the CDR3. With V trimmed by 5 bases and J by 3 bases, 5 bases remained unmatched.

The gene calls are TRBV6-6 and TRBJ1-5; D may be TRBD1 (6 bases). This CDR3 region has 14 residues. Trimming took off 5 bases at V and 4 bases at J, with 12 bases between the two ends. CDR1 MNHNY and CDR2 SVGAGI come from the germline V gene (reference sequence). The CDR3 sequence: CASSRQEGNQPQHF. CDR3 coding DNA: TGTGCCAGCAGTAGACAGGAAGGGAATCAGCCCCAGCATTTT.

This chain uses TRBV25-1 with TRBJ2-7, with D unclear. Trimming removed 3 bases at V and 2 bases at J, with 11 bases between. The CDR3 is 14 amino acids. Germline CDR1 MGHDK, CDR2 SYGVNS. CDR3 sequence: CASSDSSPPYEQYF. The CDR3, as DNA: TGTGCCAGCAGTGATTCTTCCCCCCCCTACGAGCAGTACTTC.

The rearrangement links TRBV29-1 to TRBJ2-1; no clear D gene. Trimming stripped 1 base from V and 7 bases from J, with 5 bases between. This CDR3 contains 11 residues. From germline, CDR1 is SQVTM and CDR2 ANQGSEA. The CDR3 region has the DNA TGCAGCGTTGAAGGTATGAATGAGCAGTTCTTC. Residues: CSVEGMNEQFF.

This rearrangement joins TRBV4-2 to TRBJ1-3; 7 bases fit TRBD1. This CDR3 spans 17 amino acids. Germline-derived CDR1 and CDR2 are LGHNA and YNFKEQ. V shed 1 base and J 0 bases; nucleotides not matched to a gene: 6. The CDR3 here is CASSQGVGQDSGNTIYF. DNA for the CDR3: TGTGCCAGCAGCCAAGGCGTAGGACAGGACTCTGGAAACACCATATATTTT.

This rearrangement joins TRBV27 to TRBJ1-1, with D unclear. Germline lookup yields CDR1 MNHEY and CDR2 SMNVEV (reference sequence). This CDR3 spans 13 amino acids. V lost 6 bases and J lost 0, with 8 bases in between. The CDR3 spells CASSRGVNTEAFF. The CDR3 nucleotides read TGTGCCAGCAGCCGCGGGGTGAACACTGAAGCTTTCTTT.

In the case of this clone: This specimen includes other DNA sequences encoding the same CDR3. V is TRBV9 and J is TRBJ1-2; D not resolved. Trimming pared 2 bases from V and 7 bases from J, leaving 9 bases between. Germline-derived CDR1 and CDR2 are SGDLS and YYNGEE. The CDR3 runs 12 residues. CDR3 protein: CASSVGRGGYTF. The CDR3 DNA follows: TGTGCCAGCAGCGTGGGTCGGGGTGGCTACACCTTC.

This chain uses TRBV6-5 with TRBJ2-2; 9 bases match TRBD2. V shed 5 bases, J shed 6 bases, and the junction held 7 bases outside the gene matches. The V gene's germline CDR1 is MNHEY and CDR2 SVGAGI. There are 15 residues in the CDR3. CDR3 nucleotides: TGTGCCAGCAGTCCTCCCGCGGGGGGGCCCGGGGAGCTGTTTTTT. It encodes CASSPPAGGPGELFF.

The V and J genes are TRBV11-3 and TRBJ2-3; 9 nucleotides match TRBD2. Trimming at V came to 4 bases and at J to 1 base, leaving 6 bases not matched to a gene. Germline-derived CDR1 and CDR2 are SGHNT and YENEEA. The CDR3 runs 16 residues. CDR3: CASSYSSGVGTDTQYF. Written as DNA, the CDR3 is TGTGCCAGCAGCTACTCTAGCGGGGTGGGCACAGATACGCAGTATTTT.

The chain employs TRBV15 and TRBJ2-1; possibly TRBD2 for D (6 bases). The ends were cut back, 4 bases at V and 10 bases at J, with 11 bases in the middle. This CDR3 region has 12 residues. The germline CDR1 and CDR2 sequences are LNHNV and YYDKDF (reference sequence). CDR3 protein: CATSTRGGEQFF. The CDR3 DNA reads TGTGCCACCAGCACCCGAGGAGGGGAGCAGTTCTTC.

The chain links TRBV4-2 to TRBJ1-2; 10 bases are a match to TRBD1. The CDR3 extends over 16 amino acids. V lost 3 bases and J lost 4; bases outside the gene matches: 8. Germline CDR1 and CDR2: LGHNA and YNFKEQ. DNA of the CDR3: TGTGCCAGCAGCCAGGAGGGACAGGGGCAGATCTATGGCTACACCTTC. As protein: CASSQEGQGQIYGYTF.